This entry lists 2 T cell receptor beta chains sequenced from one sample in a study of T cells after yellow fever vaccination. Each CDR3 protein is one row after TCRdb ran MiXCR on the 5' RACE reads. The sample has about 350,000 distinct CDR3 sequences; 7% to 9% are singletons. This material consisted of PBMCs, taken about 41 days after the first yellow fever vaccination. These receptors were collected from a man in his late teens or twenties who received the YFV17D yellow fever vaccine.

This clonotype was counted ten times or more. The CDR3 DNA is TGTGCCAGCACATTAGGGGAAATTTTGGATACGCAGTATTTT. Translating it yields CASTLGEILDTQYF. The rearrangement uses TRBV5-6 and TRBJ2-3; a weak D match, TRBD1 (5 bases). Looked up from germline, CDR1 is SGHDT and CDR2 is YYEEEE. V was shortened by 6 bases and J by 6 bases, with 17 bases between the two germline ends. The CDR3 runs to 14 residues. Using reference TRBV5-6 and TRBJ2-3 for the parts outside the CDR3, the full variable domain is DAGVTQSPTHLIKTRGQQVTLRCSPKSGHDTVSWYQQALGQGPQFIFQYYEEEERQRGNFPDRFSGHQFPNYSSELNVNALLLGDSALYLCASTLGEILDTQYFGPGTRLTVL.

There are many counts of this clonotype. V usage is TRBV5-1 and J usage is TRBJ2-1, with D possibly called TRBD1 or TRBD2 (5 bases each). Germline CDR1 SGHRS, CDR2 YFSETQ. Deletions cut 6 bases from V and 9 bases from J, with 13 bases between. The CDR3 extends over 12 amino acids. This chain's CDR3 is CASKGTAVEQFF. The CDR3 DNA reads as TGCGCCAGCAAGGGGACCGCAGTTGAGCAGTTCTTC. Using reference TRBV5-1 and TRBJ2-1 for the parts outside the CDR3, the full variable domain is KAGVTQTPRYLIKTRGQQVTLSCSPISGHRSVSWYQQTPGQGLQFLFEYFSETQRNKGNFPGRFSGRQFSNSRSEMNVSTLELGDSALYLCASKGTAVEQFFGPGTRLTVL.